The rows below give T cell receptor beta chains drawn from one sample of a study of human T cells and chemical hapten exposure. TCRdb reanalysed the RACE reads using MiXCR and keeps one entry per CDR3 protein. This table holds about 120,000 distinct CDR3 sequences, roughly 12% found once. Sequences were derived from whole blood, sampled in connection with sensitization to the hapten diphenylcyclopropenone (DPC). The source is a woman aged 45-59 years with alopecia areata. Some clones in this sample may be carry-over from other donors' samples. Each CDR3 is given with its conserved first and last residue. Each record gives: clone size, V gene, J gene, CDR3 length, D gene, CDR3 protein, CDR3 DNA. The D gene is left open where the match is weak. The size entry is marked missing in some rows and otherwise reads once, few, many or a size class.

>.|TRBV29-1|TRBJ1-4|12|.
CSVDDGNEKLFF
TGCAGCGTCGATGATGGGAATGAAAAACTGTTTTTT
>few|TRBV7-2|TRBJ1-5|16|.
CASSPLSDGVLRPQHF
TGTGCCAGCAGCCCATTATCGGACGGAGTATTGAGGCCCCAGCATTTT
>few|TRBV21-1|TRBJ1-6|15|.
CASSKVPRDNSPLHF
TGTGCCAGCAGCAAAGTCCCACGGGATAATTCACCCCTCCACTTT
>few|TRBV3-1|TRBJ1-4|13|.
CASSQREREKLFF
TGTGCCAGCAGCCAACGGGAACGGGAAAAACTGTTTTTT
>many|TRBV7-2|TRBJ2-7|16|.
CASSLQNVGALNEQYF
TGTGCCAGCAGCCTGCAAAACGTAGGGGCTTTGAACGAGCAGTACTTC
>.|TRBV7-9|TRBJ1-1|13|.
CASSGVGNTEAFF
TGTGCCAGCAGCGGTGTGGGAAACACTGAAGCTTTCTTT
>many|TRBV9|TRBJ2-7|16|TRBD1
CASSPIRDRTFREQYF
TGTGCCAGCAGCCCTATACGGGACAGGACATTTCGCGAGCAGTACTTC
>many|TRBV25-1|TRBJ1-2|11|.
CASTYNYGYTF
TGTGCCAGCACCTACAACTATGGCTACACCTTC
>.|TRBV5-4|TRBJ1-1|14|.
CASSLDSRSTEAFF
TGTGCCAGCAGCTTGGACAGCCGGAGCACTGAAGCTTTCTTT
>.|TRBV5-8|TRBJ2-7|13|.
CASSLEGPLIRYF
TGTGCCAGCAGCTTAGAGGGGCCTTTAATCCGATACTTC
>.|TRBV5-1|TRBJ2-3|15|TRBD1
CASSLRQGAGDTQYF
TGCGCCAGCAGCTTGCGACAGGGTGCCGGAGATACGCAGTATTTT